This T cell receptor beta chain was documented in a study of cytomegalovirus exposure and HLA in healthy donors. Whole-study context: HLA-typed donors were the source of 80 million to 90 million unique TCRs, which an early data release held. Study conclusions and caveats: Sequencing likely produced, as an artifact, a cluster of highly shared sequence variants.

For this clone: Its cognate antigen is unknown.

PCR used 60 Vbeta primers and 13 Jbeta primers. Profiling relied on immunoSEQ multiplex PCR, and the TCRdb table lists in-frame clones only, not all of them. The sample lists some 67,000 clones, roughly 73% occurring once. The junction had 4 bases not matched to a gene; V was cut back by 4 bases and J by 5 bases. Germline lookup yields CDR1 SGHAT and CDR2 FQNNGV. The CDR3 is 14 residues long. The V gene is TRBV11-2, the J gene TRBJ1-2, with 10 bases fitting TRBD1. The source material was PBMCs. The receptor comes from a man aged 40-50 years in good health and CMV-seronegative. CDR3 protein: CASSSPGQGYGYTF. CDR3 in DNA: TGTGCCAGCAGCTCCCCGGGACAGGGGTATGGCTACACCTTC.